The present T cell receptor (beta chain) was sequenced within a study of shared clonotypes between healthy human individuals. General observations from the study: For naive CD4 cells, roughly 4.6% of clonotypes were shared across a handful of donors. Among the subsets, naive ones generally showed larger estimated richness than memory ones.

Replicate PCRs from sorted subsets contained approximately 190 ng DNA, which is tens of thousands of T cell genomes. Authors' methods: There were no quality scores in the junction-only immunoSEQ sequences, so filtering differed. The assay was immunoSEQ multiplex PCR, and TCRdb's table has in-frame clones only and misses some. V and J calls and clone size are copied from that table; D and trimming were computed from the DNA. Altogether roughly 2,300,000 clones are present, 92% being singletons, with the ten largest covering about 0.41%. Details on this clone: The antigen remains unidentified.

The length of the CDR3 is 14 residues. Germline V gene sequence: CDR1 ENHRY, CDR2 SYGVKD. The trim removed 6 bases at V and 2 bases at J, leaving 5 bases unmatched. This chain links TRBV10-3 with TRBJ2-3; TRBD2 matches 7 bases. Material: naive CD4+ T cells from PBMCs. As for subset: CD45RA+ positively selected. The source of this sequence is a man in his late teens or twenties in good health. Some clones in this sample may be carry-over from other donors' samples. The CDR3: CAIRLAAHTDTQYF. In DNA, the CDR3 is TGTGCCATCAGGCTAGCGGCCCACACAGATACGCAGTATTTT.